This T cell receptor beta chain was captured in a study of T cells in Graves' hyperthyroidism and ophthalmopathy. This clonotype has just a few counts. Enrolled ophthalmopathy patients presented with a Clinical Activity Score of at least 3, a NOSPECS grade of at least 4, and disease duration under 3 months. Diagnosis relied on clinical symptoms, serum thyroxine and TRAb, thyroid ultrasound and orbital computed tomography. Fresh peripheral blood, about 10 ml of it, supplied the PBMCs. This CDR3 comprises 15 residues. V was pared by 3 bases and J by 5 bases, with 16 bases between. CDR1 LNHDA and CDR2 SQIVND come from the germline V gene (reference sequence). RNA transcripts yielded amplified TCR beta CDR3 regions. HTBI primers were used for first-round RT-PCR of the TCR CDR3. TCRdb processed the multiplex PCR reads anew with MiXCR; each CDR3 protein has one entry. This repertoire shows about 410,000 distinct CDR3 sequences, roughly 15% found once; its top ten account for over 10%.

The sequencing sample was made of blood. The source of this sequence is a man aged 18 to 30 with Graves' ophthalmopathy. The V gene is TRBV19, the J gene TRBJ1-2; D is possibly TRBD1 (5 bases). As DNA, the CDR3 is TGTGCCAGTAGTATCCAATACGGGACGGAGTATGGCTACACCTTC. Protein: CASSIQYGTEYGYTF.